The clone carrying this TCR beta chain came up a few times. The CDR3 is 13 amino acids. V dropped 1 base and J dropped 6 bases, with 9 bases sitting between them. From germline, CDR1 is WNHNN and CDR2 SYGVQD (reference sequence). Next came a second PCR, run for about 6 to 12 cycles, which used a sample-barcoded 5' primer along with a J-beta primer mix. Each single sample gave us at least 2.5 million CDR3-containing paired-end reads. MiXCR was run by TCRdb on the 5' RACE reads, yielding one entry per CDR3 protein. The table records over 700,000 distinct CDR3 sequences, 53% of them present only once. The sample is drawn from a study of blood T cells in healthy people across ages.

V gene TRBV10-1 combines with J gene TRBJ1-2; D not certain. This TCR derives from a man aged 80 or over in good health. Sample: blood. For the CDR3, the DNA is TGCGCCAGCAGTGAGTGGGGTACGGATGGCTACACCTTC. This sequence encodes CASSEWGTDGYTF.